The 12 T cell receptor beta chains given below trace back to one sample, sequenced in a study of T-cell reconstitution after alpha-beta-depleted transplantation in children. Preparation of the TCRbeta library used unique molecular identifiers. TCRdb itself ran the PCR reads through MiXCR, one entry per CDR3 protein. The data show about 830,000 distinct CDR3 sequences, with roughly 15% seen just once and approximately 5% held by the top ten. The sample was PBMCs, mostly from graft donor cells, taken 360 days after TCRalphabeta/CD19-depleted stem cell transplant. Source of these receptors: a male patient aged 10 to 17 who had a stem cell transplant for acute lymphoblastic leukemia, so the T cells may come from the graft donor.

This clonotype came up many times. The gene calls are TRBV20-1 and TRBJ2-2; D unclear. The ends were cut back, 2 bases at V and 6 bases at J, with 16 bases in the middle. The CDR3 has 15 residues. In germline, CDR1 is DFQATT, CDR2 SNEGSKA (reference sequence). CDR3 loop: CSARPPPLKAGELFF. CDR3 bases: TGCAGTGCTAGACCCCCCCCTTTGAAGGCCGGGGAGCTGTTTTTT.

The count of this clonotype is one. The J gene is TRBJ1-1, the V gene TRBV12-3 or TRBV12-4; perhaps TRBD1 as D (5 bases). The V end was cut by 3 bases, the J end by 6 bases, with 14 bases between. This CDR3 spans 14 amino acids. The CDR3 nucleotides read TGTGCCAGCAGTTTTACGGGGGAGGTAGCTGAAGCTTTCTTT. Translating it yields CASSFTGEVAEAFF.

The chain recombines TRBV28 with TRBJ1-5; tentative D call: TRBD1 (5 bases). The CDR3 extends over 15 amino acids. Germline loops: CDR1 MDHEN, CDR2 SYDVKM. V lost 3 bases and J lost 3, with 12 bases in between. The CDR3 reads CASSFQGPYNQPQHF. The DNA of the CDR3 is TGTGCCAGCAGTTTCCAGGGACCGTACAATCAGCCCCAGCATTTT.

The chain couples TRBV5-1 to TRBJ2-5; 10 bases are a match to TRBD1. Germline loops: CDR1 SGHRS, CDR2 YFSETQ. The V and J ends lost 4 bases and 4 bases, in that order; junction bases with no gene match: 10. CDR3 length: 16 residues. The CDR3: CASSPEGQGWSETQYF. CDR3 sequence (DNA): TGCGCCAGCAGCCCCGAGGGACAGGGGTGGTCAGAGACCCAGTACTTC.

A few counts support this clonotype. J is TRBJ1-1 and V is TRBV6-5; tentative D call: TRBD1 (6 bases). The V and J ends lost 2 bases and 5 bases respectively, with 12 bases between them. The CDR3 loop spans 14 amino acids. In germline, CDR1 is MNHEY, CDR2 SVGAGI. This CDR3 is CASSYAGDRTEAFF. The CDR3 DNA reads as TGTGCCAGCAGTTACGCAGGGGATCGGACTGAAGCTTTCTTT.

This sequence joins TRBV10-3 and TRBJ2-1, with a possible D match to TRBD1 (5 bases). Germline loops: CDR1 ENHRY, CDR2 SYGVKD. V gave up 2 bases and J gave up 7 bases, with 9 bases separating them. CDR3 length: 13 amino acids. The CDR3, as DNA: TGTGCCATCAGTGAGCCCCCAGGGAATGAGCAGTTCTTC. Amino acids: CAISEPPGNEQFF.

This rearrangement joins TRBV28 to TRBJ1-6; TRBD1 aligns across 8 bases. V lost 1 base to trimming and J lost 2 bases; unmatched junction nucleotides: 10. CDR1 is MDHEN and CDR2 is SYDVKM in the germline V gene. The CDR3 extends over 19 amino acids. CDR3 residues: CASSLFRTGWAPYNSPLHF. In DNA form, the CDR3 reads TGTGCCAGCAGTTTATTTCGGACAGGGTGGGCCCCCTATAATTCACCCCTCCACTTT.

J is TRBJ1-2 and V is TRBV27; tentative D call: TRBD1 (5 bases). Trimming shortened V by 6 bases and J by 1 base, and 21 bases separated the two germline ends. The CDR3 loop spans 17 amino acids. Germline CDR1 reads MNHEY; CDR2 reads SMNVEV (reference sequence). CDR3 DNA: TGTGCCAGCAGACCATATTCCCAGGGTCGCGTTAACTATGGCTACACCTTC. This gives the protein CASRPYSQGRVNYGYTF.

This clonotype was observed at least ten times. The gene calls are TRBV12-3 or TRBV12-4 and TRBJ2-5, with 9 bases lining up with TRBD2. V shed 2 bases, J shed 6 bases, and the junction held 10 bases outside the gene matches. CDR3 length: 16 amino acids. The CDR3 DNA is TGTGCCAGCAGTTTACGGGCTAGCGGGACGGGGCAGACCCAGTACTTC. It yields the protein CASSLRASGTGQTQYF.

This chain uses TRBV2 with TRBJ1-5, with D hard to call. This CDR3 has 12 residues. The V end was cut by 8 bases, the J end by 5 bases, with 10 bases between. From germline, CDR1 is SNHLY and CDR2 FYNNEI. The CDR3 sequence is CASARPYQPQHF. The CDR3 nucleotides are TGTGCCAGCGCGCGTCCTTATCAGCCCCAGCATTTT.

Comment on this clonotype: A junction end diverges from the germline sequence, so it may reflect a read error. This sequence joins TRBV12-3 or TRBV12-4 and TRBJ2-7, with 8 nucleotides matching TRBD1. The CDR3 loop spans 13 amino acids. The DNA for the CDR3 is TGTGCCAGAAGTTTACACAGGGGGTACGAGCAGTACTTC. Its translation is CARSLHRGYEQYF.

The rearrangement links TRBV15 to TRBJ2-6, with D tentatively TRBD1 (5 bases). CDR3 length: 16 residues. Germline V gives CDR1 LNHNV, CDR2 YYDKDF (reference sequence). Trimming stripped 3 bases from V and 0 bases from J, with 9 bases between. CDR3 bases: TGTGCCACCAGCAGTCAGGGTTTCTCTGGGGCCAACGTCCTGACTTTC. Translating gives CATSSQGFSGANVLTF.